A single sample gave rise to the 18 T cell receptor beta chains below, sequenced in a study of PD-1 blockade in classical Hodgkin lymphoma. Relapse after autologous stem cell transplantation occurred in every patient, and brentuximab vedotin exposure varied. TCRdb keeps only in-frame clones here, not all; method: immunoSEQ multiplex PCR. The repertoire consists of approximately 13,000 clones, with around 80% occurring once and the leading ten covering approximately 22%. This specimen consisted of peripheral blood mononuclear cells (PBMCs), obtained at baseline. Source of these receptors: a human donor with classical Hodgkin lymphoma.

This chain joins TRBV18 and TRBJ2-6; no reliable D call. Trimming removed 0 bases at V and 0 bases at J, with 6 bases between. Germline V gene lookup returns CDR1 KGHSH and CDR2 LQKENI. This CDR3 has 16 amino acids. The CDR3 region has the DNA TGTGCCAGCTCACCACCTCAGAGCTCTGGGGCCAACGTCCTGACTTTC. It yields the protein CASSPPQSSGANVLTF.

CDR3 sequence reads: CASSGTGFRGSYTF. As DNA, the CDR3 is TGTGCCAGCAGTGGGACCGGATTTAGGGGAAGCTACACCTTC. This chain connects TRBV6-4 to TRBJ1-2, with D perhaps TRBD1 (5 bases). CDR1 and CDR2 (germline): MRHNA, SNTAGT. Deletions cut 4 bases from V and 9 bases from J, with 18 bases between. This CDR3 comprises 14 residues.

This rearrangement joins TRBV7-8 to TRBJ1-1; 8 bases match TRBD1. Per the germline V gene, CDR1 is SGHVS and CDR2 is FQNEAQ. The length of the CDR3 is 15 residues. V trimming: 3 bases; J trimming: 1 base; junction bases outside the gene matches: 4. The CDR3 spells CASSLEGTGNTEAFF. In nucleotides, the CDR3 is TGTGCCAGCAGCTTGGAGGGGACAGGGAACACTGAAGCTTTCTTT.

Within the sample, this clone is medium-sized. The chain uses TRBV5-1 and TRBJ1-1, with TRBD1 as a possible D gene (6 bases). Germline-derived CDR1 and CDR2 are SGHRS and YFSETQ. The V gene lost 4 bases and the J gene lost 1 base, with 20 bases spanning the gap. The CDR3 has 17 residues. CDR3 nucleotide sequence: TGCGCCAGCAGCAACACAGGGCGCGGGGCGGCGAACACTGAAGCTTTCTTT. Amino acids: CASSNTGRGAANTEAFF.

This chain joins TRBV18 and TRBJ2-2; no clear D. Germline-derived CDR1 and CDR2 are KGHSH and LQKENI. Trimming stripped 2 bases from V and 2 bases from J, with 6 bases between. There are 14 residues in the CDR3. The CDR3 is CASSPGSNTGELFF. In DNA form, the CDR3 reads TGTGCCAGCTCACCAGGATCAAACACCGGGGAGCTGTTTTTT.

The V gene is TRBV4-3, the J gene TRBJ2-1; 10 bases agree with TRBD1. Per the germline V gene, CDR1 is LGHNA and CDR2 is YSLEER. Trimming took 1 base from V and 7 from J; bases not matched to a gene: 7. The CDR3 is made up of 16 amino acids. CDR3 sequence: CASSQAPGQGMNEQFF. As DNA, the CDR3 is TGCGCCAGCAGCCAAGCCCCGGGACAGGGGATGAATGAGCAGTTCTTC.

V and J are TRBV15 and TRBJ1-4; a possible D gene is TRBD1 (5 bases). V dropped 5 bases and J dropped 8 bases, with 21 bases sitting between them. The length of the CDR3 is 16 residues. CDR1 and CDR2 (germline): LNHNV, YYDKDF (reference sequence). This CDR3 reads CATSGPGARGGEKLFF. The CDR3 nucleotides read TGTGCCACCAGCGGACCTGGTGCCCGGGGCGGCGAAAAACTGTTTTTT.

The chain joins TRBV5-6 to TRBJ1-5, with TRBD1 identical over 7 bases. V trimming: 4 bases; J trimming: 0 bases; junction bases outside the gene matches: 4. Germline V lookup: CDR1 SGHDT, CDR2 YYEEEE. CDR3 length equals 15 residues. The CDR3 region is CASSRTGDSNQPQHF. CDR3 coding DNA: TGTGCCAGCAGCCGGACAGGTGATAGCAATCAGCCCCAGCATTTT.

The chain recombines TRBV4-3 with TRBJ2-7; D is unclear. This CDR3 has 13 amino acids. Trimming took off 1 base at V and 1 base at J, with 5 bases between the two ends. Per the germline V gene, CDR1 is LGHNA and CDR2 is YSLEER. CDR3 DNA: TGCGCCAGCAGCCAAGGACTGTCCTACGAGCAGTACTTC. It specifies CASSQGLSYEQYF.

This clone has a handful of counts. One end of the junction fails to match germline, which may point to a read error. This rearrangement joins TRBV5-5 to TRBJ1-3; no clear D gene. Germline values: CDR1 SGHKS, CDR2 YYEKEE (reference sequence). The CDR3 is 14 residues long. The CDR3 region has the DNA TGCGCCAGCAGCCAAGACTGGGTCCTTGACACCATATATTTT. Protein product: CASSQDWVLDTIYF.

The genes are TRBV7-2 and TRBJ2-1; perhaps TRBD1 as D (5 bases). V was trimmed by 0 bases and J by 5 bases, leaving 8 bases between them. This CDR3 spans 14 amino acids. The germline V gene has CDR1 SGHTA and CDR2 FQGNSA. The CDR3 nucleotides are TGTGCCAGCAGCTTAGCTACAGGTAACAATGAGCAGTTCTTC. Translation gives CASSLATGNNEQFF.

The chain couples TRBV28 to TRBJ1-2; the match to TRBD1 covers 10 bases. J lost 4 bases, V lost 4 bases, and 6 bases had no gene match. This CDR3 is built from 15 residues. Germline CDR1 and CDR2: MDHEN and SYDVKM. CDR3 sequence: CASSSGTGEFYGYTF. DNA of the CDR3: TGTGCCAGCAGTTCCGGGACAGGGGAGTTCTATGGCTACACCTTC.

V gene TRBV13 combines with J gene TRBJ2-1, with D perhaps matching TRBD2 (6 bases). Germline loops: CDR1 PRHDT, CDR2 FYEKMQ (reference sequence). The V end was cut by 4 bases, the J end by 0 bases, with 10 bases between. The CDR3 totals 15 residues. CDR3 region: CASSYRDFSYNEQFF. The DNA for the CDR3 is TGTGCCAGCAGCTACCGGGACTTCTCCTACAATGAGCAGTTCTTC.

The chain couples TRBV18 to TRBJ2-4, with 7 nucleotides matching TRBD1. CDR3 length: 14 amino acids. J was trimmed by 7 bases and V by 3 bases; bases with no gene match: 6. Germline CDR1 KGHSH, CDR2 LQKENI. For the CDR3, the DNA is TGTGCCAGCTCACCGGGGACAGTGAATAACATTCAGTACTTC. Its protein is CASSPGTVNNIQYF. Full variable domain (remainder filled in from reference TRBV18 and TRBJ2-4): NAGVMQNPRHLVRRRGQEARLRCSPMKGHSHVYWYRQLPEEGLKFMVYLQKENIIDESGMPKERFSAEFPKEGPSILRIQQVVRGDSAAYFCASSPGTVNNIQYFGAGTRLSVL.

The chain joins TRBV27 to TRBJ2-7; the D call may be TRBD1 or TRBD2 (6 bases each). Deletions cut 2 bases from V and 2 bases from J, with 16 bases between. This CDR3 has 16 residues. Germline loops: CDR1 MNHEY, CDR2 SMNVEV (reference sequence). The CDR3 region has the DNA TGTGCCAGCAGTTTAGAGGGGGGAATCGTACCCTACGAGCAGTACTTC. Its protein is CASSLEGGIVPYEQYF.

The J gene is TRBJ2-5, the V gene TRBV4-3; TRBD2 matches 12 bases. The germline CDR1 and CDR2 sequences are LGHNA and YSLEER. Trimming cost V 3 bases and J 3 bases; bases outside gene matches: 17. The CDR3 contains 20 residues. The CDR3 spells CASSQAVLAGGVFMEETQYF. The CDR3 nucleotides read TGCGCCAGCAGCCAGGCCGTACTAGCGGGGGGTGTCTTTATGGAAGAGACCCAGTACTTC.

This clone was counted only a few times. The rearrangement joins TRBV19 to TRBJ2-7; 7 nucleotides line up with TRBD1. The CDR3 consists of 15 residues. The germline CDR1 and CDR2 sequences are LNHDA and SQIVND (reference sequence). V dropped 1 base and J dropped 0; count of bases not matched to a gene: 3. CDR3 sequence (DNA): TGTGCCAGTAGTATAGCTTGGACAGGCTCCTACGAGCAGTACTTC. It encodes CASSIAWTGSYEQYF.

This chain connects TRBV5-1 to TRBJ2-1, with 11 bases matching TRBD1. The CDR3 extends over 15 amino acids. Germline CDR1 reads SGHRS; CDR2 reads YFSETQ. V trimming: 4 bases; J trimming: 4 bases; junction bases outside the gene matches: 4. CDR3 in amino acids: CASSQGQGGYNEQFF. CDR3 bases: TGCGCCAGCAGCCAGGGACAGGGGGGATACAATGAGCAGTTCTTC.